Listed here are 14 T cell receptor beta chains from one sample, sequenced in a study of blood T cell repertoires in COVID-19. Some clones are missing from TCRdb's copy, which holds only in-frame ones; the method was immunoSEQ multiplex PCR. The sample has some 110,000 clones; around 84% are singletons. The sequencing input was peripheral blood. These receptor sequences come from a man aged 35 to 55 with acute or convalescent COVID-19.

CDR3 amino acids: CASTTGGIQPQHF. The CDR3 DNA reads TGTGCCAGCACCACAGGGGGCATACAGCCCCAGCATTTT. The V gene is TRBV12-3 or TRBV12-4, the J gene TRBJ1-5, with 9 bases aligning to TRBD1. Unmatched junction bases numbered 5, after V lost 7 bases and J lost 7 bases. CDR3 length: 13 residues.

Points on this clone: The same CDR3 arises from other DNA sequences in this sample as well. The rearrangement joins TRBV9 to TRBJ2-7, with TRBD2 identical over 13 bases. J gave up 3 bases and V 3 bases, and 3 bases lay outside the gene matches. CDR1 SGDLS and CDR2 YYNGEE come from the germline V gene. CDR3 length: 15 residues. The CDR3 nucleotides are TGTGCCAGCAGCGAGGGGACTAGCGGGGACTACGAGCAGTACTTC. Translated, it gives CASSEGTSGDYEQYF.

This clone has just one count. The CDR3 bases are TGCAGCGTGGGACAGGGTATTAACTATGGCTACACCTTC. Translated, it gives CSVGQGINYGYTF. This chain uses TRBV29-1 with TRBJ1-2; the match to TRBD1 covers 9 bases. J was trimmed by 1 base and V by 6 bases; bases with no gene match: 3. The CDR3 has 13 residues. Germline V CDR1 and CDR2: SQVTM, ANQGSEA.

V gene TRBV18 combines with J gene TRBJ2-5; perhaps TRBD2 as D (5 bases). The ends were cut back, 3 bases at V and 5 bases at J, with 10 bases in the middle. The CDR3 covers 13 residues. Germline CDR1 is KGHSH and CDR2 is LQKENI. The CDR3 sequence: CASSPSGSETQYF. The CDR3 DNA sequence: TGTGCCAGCTCACCGAGCGGTTCGGAGACCCAGTACTTC.

Written as DNA, the CDR3 is TGTGCCAGCACCCCGCGGGAAACCGGGGCCAACGTCCTGACTTTC. Its protein is CASTPRETGANVLTF. The chain carries TRBV6-6 and TRBJ2-6; perhaps TRBD2 as D (6 bases). Trimming removed 7 bases at V and 4 bases at J, with 14 bases between. The CDR3 has 15 amino acids. Germline values: CDR1 MNHNY, CDR2 SVGAGI (reference sequence).

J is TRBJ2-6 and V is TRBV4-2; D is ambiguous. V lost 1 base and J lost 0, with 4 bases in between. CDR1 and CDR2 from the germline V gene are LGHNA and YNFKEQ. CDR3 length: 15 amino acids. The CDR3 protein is CASSQGGSGANVLTF. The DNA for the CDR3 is TGTGCCAGCAGCCAAGGCGGCTCTGGGGCCAACGTCCTGACTTTC.

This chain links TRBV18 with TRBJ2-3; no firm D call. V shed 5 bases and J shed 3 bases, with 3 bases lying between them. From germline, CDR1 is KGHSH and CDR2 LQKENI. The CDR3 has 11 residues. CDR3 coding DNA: TGTGCCAGCTCAGAGACAGATACGCAGTATTTT. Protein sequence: CASSETDTQYF. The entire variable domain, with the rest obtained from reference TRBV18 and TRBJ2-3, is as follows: NAGVMQNPRHLVRRRGQEARLRCSPMKGHSHVYWYRQLPEEGLKFMVYLQKENIIDESGMPKERFSAEFPKEGPSILRIQQVVRGDSAAYFCASSETDTQYFGPGTRLTVL.

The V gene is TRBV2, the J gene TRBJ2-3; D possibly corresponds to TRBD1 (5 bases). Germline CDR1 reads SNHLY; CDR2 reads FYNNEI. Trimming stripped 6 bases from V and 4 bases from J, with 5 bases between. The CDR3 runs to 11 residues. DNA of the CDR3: TGTGCCAGCAGCAGGGCAGATACGCAGTATTTT. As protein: CASSRADTQYF.

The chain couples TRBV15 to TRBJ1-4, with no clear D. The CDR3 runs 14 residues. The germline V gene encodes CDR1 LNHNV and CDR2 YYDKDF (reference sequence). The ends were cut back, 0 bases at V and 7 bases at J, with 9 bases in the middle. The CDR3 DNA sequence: TGTGCCACCAGCAGAGATCGGGGAGGTGAAAAACTGTTTTTT. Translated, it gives CATSRDRGGEKLFF.

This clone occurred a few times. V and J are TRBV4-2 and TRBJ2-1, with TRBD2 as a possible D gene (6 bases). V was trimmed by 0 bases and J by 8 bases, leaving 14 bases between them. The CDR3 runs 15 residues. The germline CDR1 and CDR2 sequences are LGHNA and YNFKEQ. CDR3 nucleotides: TGTGCCAGCAGCCAAGATGGGGACTCCGTATATGAGCAGTTCTTC. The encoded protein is CASSQDGDSVYEQFF.

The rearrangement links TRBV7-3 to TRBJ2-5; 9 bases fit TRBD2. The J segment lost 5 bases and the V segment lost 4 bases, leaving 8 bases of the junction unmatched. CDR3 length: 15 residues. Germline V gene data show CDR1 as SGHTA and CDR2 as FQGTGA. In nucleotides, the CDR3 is TGTGCCAGCAGCTCAGCGGGGGGTAGAGGGGAGACCCAGTACTTC. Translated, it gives CASSSAGGRGETQYF.

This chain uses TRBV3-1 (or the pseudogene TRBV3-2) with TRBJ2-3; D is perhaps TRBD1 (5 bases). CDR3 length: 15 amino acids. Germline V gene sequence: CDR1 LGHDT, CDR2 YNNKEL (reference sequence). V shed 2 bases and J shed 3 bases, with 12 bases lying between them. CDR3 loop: CASSQQVSGTDTQYF. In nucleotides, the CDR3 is TGTGCCAGCAGCCAACAAGTGTCAGGGACAGATACGCAGTATTTT.

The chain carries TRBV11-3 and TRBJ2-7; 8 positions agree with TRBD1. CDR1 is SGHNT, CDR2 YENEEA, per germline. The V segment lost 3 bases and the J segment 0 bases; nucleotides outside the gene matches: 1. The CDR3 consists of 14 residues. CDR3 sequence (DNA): TGTGCCAGCAGCTTGACAGGGGACTCCTACGAGCAGTACTTC. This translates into CASSLTGDSYEQYF. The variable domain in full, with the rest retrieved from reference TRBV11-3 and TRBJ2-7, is EAGVVQSPRYKIIEKKQPVAFWCNPISGHNTLYWYLQNLGQGPELLIRYENEEAVDDSQLPKDRFSAERLKGVDSTLKIQPAELGDSAVYLCASSLTGDSYEQYFGPGTRLTVT.

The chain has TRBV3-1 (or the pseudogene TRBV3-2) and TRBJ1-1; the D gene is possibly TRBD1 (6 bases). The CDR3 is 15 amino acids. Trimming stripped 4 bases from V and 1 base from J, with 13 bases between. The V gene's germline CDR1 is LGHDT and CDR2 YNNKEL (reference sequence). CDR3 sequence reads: CASSRRGQSNTEAFF. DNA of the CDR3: TGTGCCAGCAGCCGCCGAGGACAGTCGAACACTGAAGCTTTCTTT.